Below, 32 T cell receptor beta chains from the same sample are listed, as sequenced in a study of blood T cell repertoires in COVID-19. Measured with immunoSEQ multiplex PCR; TCRdb has only the in-frame clones, and not every one. Here the sample spans some 190,000 clones, more than 75% being singletons. The sample consisted of PBMCs or T cells enriched from blood (not recorded which). These receptors came from a woman aged 50 to 60 with acute COVID-19.

This clone was seen many times. The gene calls are TRBV4-1 and TRBJ1-6; possible D gene TRBD1, 5 bases. Trimming removed 3 bases from V and 3 bases from J, with 15 bases in between. Germline V gene data show CDR1 as MGHRA and CDR2 as YSYEKL. This CDR3 has 17 residues. This chain's CDR3 is CASSHDSSLYYNSPLHF. The CDR3 nucleotides are TGCGCCAGCAGCCACGACAGTTCCCTTTACTATAATTCACCCCTCCACTTT.

The chain links TRBV9 to TRBJ2-3; the match to TRBD2 covers 9 bases. J was trimmed by 3 bases and V by 2 bases; bases with no gene match: 4. This CDR3 is 15 amino acids long. CDR1 and CDR2 (germline): SGDLS, YYNGEE. The chain's CDR3 is CASSVSGGWTDTQYF. The CDR3 DNA follows: TGTGCCAGCAGCGTTAGCGGGGGTTGGACAGATACGCAGTATTTT. Filled out from reference TRBV9 and TRBJ2-3, the complete variable domain reads DSGVTQTPKHLITATGQRVTLRCSPRSGDLSVYWYQQSLDQGLQFLIQYYNGEERAKGNILERFSAQQFPDLHSELNLSSLELGDSALYFCASSVSGGWTDTQYFGPGTRLTVL.

The chain combines TRBV6-1 with TRBJ1-5; D is ambiguous. The CDR3 totals 15 residues. Germline-derived CDR1 and CDR2 are MNHNS and SASEGT. V lost 1 base, J lost 2 bases, and 9 bases lay in between. Here the CDR3 reads CASSEGSAGNQPQHF. In DNA form, the CDR3 reads TGTGCCAGCAGTGAAGGCAGTGCCGGCAATCAGCCCCAGCATTTT.

CDR3 amino acids: CASSVGAGSHNEQFF. CDR3 bases: TGTGCCAGCAGCGTAGGGGCGGGGTCACACAATGAGCAGTTCTTC. The chain uses TRBV9 and TRBJ2-1, with D perhaps TRBD2 (6 bases). CDR3 size: 15 residues. From germline, CDR1 is SGDLS and CDR2 YYNGEE. V was trimmed by 0 bases and J by 5 bases, leaving 12 bases between them.

The chain is built from TRBV7-9 and TRBJ2-1, with D tentatively TRBD2 (6 bases). The CDR3 contains 12 residues. Germline V lookup: CDR1 SEHNR, CDR2 FQNEAQ (reference sequence). Trimming pared 7 bases from V and 9 bases from J, leaving 13 bases between. Written as DNA, the CDR3 is TGTGCCAGCACCAGCGAGGGAGGTGAGCAGTTCTTC. Translation gives CASTSEGGEQFF.

The V and J genes are TRBV6-5 and TRBJ2-2; 11 nucleotides agree with TRBD2. Germline V gene sequence: CDR1 MNHEY, CDR2 SVGAGI. V gave up 4 bases and J gave up 3 bases; unmatched junction bases: 4. The CDR3 length is 16 residues. The chain's CDR3 is CASSLAGGQDTGELFF. The DNA of the CDR3 is TGTGCCAGCAGTTTAGCGGGGGGGCAAGACACCGGGGAGCTGTTTTTT.

The sample holds one count of this clone. The genes are TRBV6-4 and TRBJ2-3, with 9 bases identical to TRBD2. The V gene end was trimmed by 2 bases and the J gene end by 7 bases; junction bases not matched to a gene: 7. CDR1 and CDR2 from the germline V gene are MRHNA and SNTAGT. The CDR3 is made up of 15 amino acids. CDR3 sequence: CASSDGGGAGNTQYF. As DNA, the CDR3 is TGTGCCAGCAGTGACGGCGGGGGGGCGGGAAATACGCAGTATTTT.

The chain uses TRBV30 and TRBJ1-1; 9 positions agree with TRBD1. The germline V gene encodes CDR1 GTSNPN and CDR2 SVGIG (reference sequence). The CDR3 consists of 13 residues. Germline trimming cut 3 bases from V and 1 base from J; bases unmatched to any gene: 0. The DNA of the CDR3 is TGTGCCTGGAGGGACAGGGGGAACACTGAAGCTTTCTTT. Translating gives CAWRDRGNTEAFF.

The chain couples TRBV6-6 to TRBJ1-5; 10 bases line up with TRBD1. Germline values: CDR1 MNHNY, CDR2 SVGAGI (reference sequence). The J segment lost 6 bases and the V segment lost 5 bases, leaving 7 bases of the junction unmatched. This CDR3 comprises 15 residues. The CDR3 is CASSRRQGASQPQHF. The CDR3, as DNA: TGTGCCAGCAGTAGGAGACAGGGGGCTTCTCAGCCCCAGCATTTT.

The rearrangement joins TRBV5-1 to TRBJ1-6; D might be TRBD1 (5 bases). Germline CDR1 is SGHRS and CDR2 is YFSETQ. The CDR3 runs to 14 residues. V was cut by 4 bases and J by 3 bases, with 8 bases left in between. The CDR3 spells CASSPQDYNSPLHF. The CDR3 DNA is TGCGCCAGCAGCCCACAGGACTATAATTCACCCCTCCACTTT.

The sample holds a few counts of this clone. This chain connects TRBV19 to TRBJ1-4; the D is unclear. V gave up 3 bases and J gave up 3 bases, with 11 bases separating them. The germline V gene has CDR1 LNHDA and CDR2 SQIVND (reference sequence). The CDR3 totals 15 residues. This chain's CDR3 is CASSMVTGANEKLFF. The CDR3 DNA is TGTGCCAGTAGTATGGTGACTGGAGCTAATGAAAAACTGTTTTTT.

The rearrangement uses TRBV18 and TRBJ1-6; 9 bases match TRBD1. The CDR3 length is 18 residues. Germline V gives CDR1 KGHSH, CDR2 LQKENI. The junction had 13 bases not matched to a gene; V was cut back by 4 bases and J by 6 bases. CDR3 DNA: TGTGCCAGCTCACGAGATCTGAACCGGGACAGGGTTAATTCACCCCTCCACTTT. Translation gives CASSRDLNRDRVNSPLHF.

This chain uses TRBV6-5 with TRBJ1-5; D gene uncertain. The germline CDR1 and CDR2 sequences are MNHEY and SVGAGI. Between the trimmed V and J ends, which lost 6 bases and 4 bases, there was a span of 7 bases. The CDR3 totals 12 residues. In nucleotides, the CDR3 is TGTGCCAGCAGGGTACTAAATCAGCCCCAGCATTTT. Translation gives CASRVLNQPQHF.

The chain couples TRBV6-1 to TRBJ1-4, with TRBD1 identical over 7 bases. Germline loops: CDR1 MNHNS, CDR2 SASEGT. The CDR3 runs to 13 residues. V shed 8 bases and J 7 bases; nucleotides not matched to a gene: 7. As DNA, the CDR3 is TGTGCCAGCGAGGGGGCGCGAAGTGAAAAACTGTTTTTT. Amino acids: CASEGARSEKLFF.

The table lists this clone with a few counts. This sequence joins TRBV6-5 and TRBJ1-2; the match to TRBD1 covers 7 bases. The germline V gene encodes CDR1 MNHEY and CDR2 SVGAGI. V lost 6 bases and J lost 4; bases outside the gene matches: 8. This CDR3 is built from 14 residues. The CDR3 loop is CASSLQGNGYGYTF. The CDR3 DNA follows: TGTGCCAGCAGCCTACAGGGGAATGGCTATGGCTACACCTTC.

The V call is TRBV7-2, the J call TRBJ2-3; D perhaps matches TRBD2 (6 bases). The CDR3 sequence is 17 residues long. Germline-derived CDR1 and CDR2 are SGHTA and FQGNSA. The germline V and J ends were trimmed by 4 bases and 2 bases, with 19 bases remaining between them. CDR3 sequence: CASSSTGTGGATDTQYF. The DNA for the CDR3 is TGTGCCAGCAGCTCCACCGGGACCGGAGGGGCCACAGATACGCAGTATTTT. Supplemented by reference TRBV7-2 and TRBJ2-3, the full variable domain reads GAGVSQSPSNKVTEKGKDVELRCDPISGHTALYWYRQSLGQGLEFLIYFQGNSAPDKSGLPSDRFSAERTGGSVSTLTIQRTQQEDSAVYLCASSSTGTGGATDTQYFGPGTRLTVL.

This chain joins TRBV7-8 and TRBJ1-4; D is ambiguous. Germline-derived CDR1 and CDR2 are SGHVS and FQNEAQ. With 0 bases removed from V and 8 bases from J, the gap between germline ends came to 13 bases. The CDR3 spans 15 residues. CDR3: CASSLARGRGEKLFF. The CDR3 DNA reads as TGTGCCAGCAGCTTAGCGCGAGGGAGAGGGGAAAAACTGTTTTTT. Supplemented by reference TRBV7-8 and TRBJ1-4, the full variable domain reads GAGVSQSPRYKVAKRGQDVALRCDPISGHVSLFWYQQALGQGPEFLTYFQNEAQLDKSGLPSDRFFAERPEGSVSTLKIQRTQQEDSAVYLCASSLARGRGEKLFFGSGTQLSVL.

This clone has a handful of counts. Relative to the germline gene, one junction end is altered; a read error may explain this. The rearrangement uses TRBV9 and TRBJ1-6; D is unresolved. This CDR3 spans 15 amino acids. Germline CDR1 reads SGDLS; CDR2 reads YYNGEE. CDR3 region: CASSPLSARDSPLHF. The CDR3 DNA reads as TGTGCCAGCAGCCCCCTGTCTGCTCGGGATTCGCCCCTCCACTTT.

The genes are TRBV7-3 and TRBJ2-1; the D gene is possibly TRBD1 (6 bases). The V gene's germline CDR1 is SGHTA and CDR2 FQGTGA. The length of the CDR3 is 12 residues. V shed 5 bases and J shed 7 bases, with 9 bases lying between them. The CDR3 reads CASSPDRNEQFF. The CDR3, as DNA: TGTGCCAGCAGCCCCGACAGGAATGAGCAGTTCTTC.

For the CDR3, the DNA is TGTGCCAGCAGTGGACTAGCGGGAGATACGCAGTATTTT. Translating it yields CASSGLAGDTQYF. The chain is built from TRBV2 and TRBJ2-3, with 10 bases fitting TRBD2. Per germline, CDR1 SNHLY and CDR2 FYNNEI. The J segment lost 5 bases and the V segment lost 4 bases, leaving 0 bases of the junction unmatched. The CDR3 consists of 13 residues.

The chain couples TRBV4-1 to TRBJ1-4; 12 bases align to TRBD1. CDR3 length: 15 residues. J gave up 10 bases and V 1 base, and 4 bases lay outside the gene matches. Per germline, CDR1 MGHRA and CDR2 YSYEKL. CDR3 DNA sequence: TGCGCCAGCAGCCAAGTGGGGGACAGGGGGCGAAAACTGTTTTTT. This translates into CASSQVGDRGRKLFF.

The genes are TRBV27 and TRBJ2-5; the D gene is possibly TRBD1 (6 bases). The germline V gene encodes CDR1 MNHEY and CDR2 SMNVEV (reference sequence). With 0 bases removed from V and 7 bases from J, the gap between germline ends came to 15 bases. This CDR3 is built from 15 residues. CDR3 protein: CASSLSTGSLGTQYF. Here the CDR3 DNA reads TGTGCCAGCAGTTTATCGACAGGCAGCCTAGGGACCCAGTACTTC.

CDR3 sequence: CASSSGQGHEKLFF. The CDR3 bases are TGTGCCAGCAGTTCGGGACAGGGTCATGAAAAACTGTTTTTT. The J gene is TRBJ1-4, the V gene TRBV28, with TRBD1 identical over 9 bases. The germline CDR1 and CDR2 sequences are MDHEN and SYDVKM. The CDR3 loop spans 14 amino acids. V shed 4 bases, J shed 6 bases, and the junction held 3 bases outside the gene matches.

V usage is TRBV7-2 and J usage is TRBJ2-2; 8 nucleotides match TRBD2. Trimming removed 10 bases from V and 10 bases from J; junction bases left unmatched: 17. This CDR3 has 15 amino acids. CDR1 and CDR2 (germline): SGHTA, FQGNSA. The CDR3 spells CATKPRPGGAAELFF. The CDR3 nucleotides read TGTGCCACCAAGCCGCGCCCGGGGGGGGCCGCGGAGCTGTTTTTT.

The gene calls are TRBV2 and TRBJ2-7, with D possibly matching TRBD1 (6 bases). Germline assignment: CDR1 SNHLY and CDR2 FYNNEI. Trimming took off 4 bases at V and 5 bases at J, with 18 bases between the two ends. CDR3 length equals 15 residues. The CDR3, as DNA: TGTGCCAGCAGTGGGGGGCAGGGGCCTTGGGACGAGCAGTACGTC. Encoded protein: CASSGGQGPWDEQYV.

V and J are TRBV20-1 and TRBJ2-5, with D perhaps matching TRBD2 (6 bases). The CDR3 is 15 amino acids. From germline, CDR1 is DFQATT and CDR2 SNEGSKA (reference sequence). V shed 3 bases and J shed 1 base, with 15 bases lying between them. CDR3 region: CSASGGSGPQETQYF. CDR3 coding DNA: TGCAGTGCTAGTGGGGGAAGCGGGCCCCAAGAGACCCAGTACTTC.

The CDR3 DNA reads TGTGCCAGTAACATAAGGGGGGATACGCAGTATTTT. As protein: CASNIRGDTQYF. The V and J genes are TRBV19 and TRBJ2-3; a weak D match, TRBD1 (6 bases). The CDR3 consists of 12 residues. The germline CDR1 and CDR2 sequences are LNHDA and SQIVND (reference sequence). The V end was cut by 7 bases, the J end by 6 bases, with 11 bases between.

The chain employs TRBV19 and TRBJ1-2; the D is unclear. This CDR3 has 16 residues. Germline CDR1 is LNHDA and CDR2 is SQIVND (reference sequence). Deletions cut 6 bases from V and 4 bases from J, with 21 bases between. The DNA for the CDR3 is TGTGCCAGTAGCGCATTCGGACGAGGGCCCTCCTATGGCTACACCTTC. Protein sequence: CASSAFGRGPSYGYTF.

The chain recombines TRBV5-1 with TRBJ2-1, with 12 bases identical to TRBD2. With V trimmed by 0 bases and J by 9 bases, 7 bases remained unmatched. The germline gives CDR1 SGHRS, CDR2 YFSETQ. CDR3 length: 16 amino acids. The CDR3 DNA reads TGCGCCAGCAGCTTGGCCCAGACTAGCGGGGGTGGTGAGCAGTTCTTC. Its translation is CASSLAQTSGGGEQFF.

The V call is TRBV29-1, the J call TRBJ1-3, with D unclear. Germline V CDR1 and CDR2: SQVTM, ANQGSEA. V was clipped by 4 bases and J by 5 bases, with 9 bases between them. The CDR3 consists of 12 residues. In DNA form, the CDR3 reads TGCAGCGTTGGCCGGGATCGAAACACCATATATTTT. It codes for CSVGRDRNTIYF.

The rearrangement uses TRBV10-3 and TRBJ1-5; TRBD1 matches at 9 bases. V shed 10 bases and J 3 bases; nucleotides not matched to a gene: 7. Germline assignment: CDR1 ENHRY and CDR2 SYGVKD. The CDR3 sequence is 14 residues long. CDR3 in amino acids: CATQGALDNQPQHF. The CDR3 nucleotides are TGTGCCACACAGGGGGCCCTAGACAATCAGCCCCAGCATTTT.

The chain combines TRBV28 with TRBJ1-6; D possibly corresponds to TRBD1 (6 bases). V was pared by 5 bases and J by 6 bases, with 11 bases between. Germline lookup yields CDR1 MDHEN and CDR2 SYDVKM. CDR3 length: 14 residues. The CDR3 here is CASSPGQFNSPLHF. Written as DNA, the CDR3 is TGTGCCAGCAGTCCCGGACAGTTTAATTCACCCCTCCACTTT.